The present TCR beta chain was sequenced within a study of T cell responses to AZD1222 COVID-19 vaccine. The data were produced by immunoSEQ multiplex PCR, yet TCRdb's version contains in-frame clones alone and is incomplete. Among 120,000 to 150,000 clones listed, around 91% were seen once. This CDR3 region has 13 residues. Germline values: CDR1 KGHSH, CDR2 LQKENI. V lost 6 bases, J lost 3 bases, and 11 bases lay in between. With regard to this clone: Its specificity is unknown.

Study outcomes and limitations: Spike-specific TCR breadth and depth went up after people got two AZD1222 doses. The reported proportion of spike-specific TCRs targeting unmutated variant regions was nearly half. Spike as a whole was targeted by vaccine-associated CD4 TCRs, dominant at 160-218 and 743-854.

This chain uses TRBV18 with TRBJ1-2; D uncertain. This receptor was obtained from an adult in good health. The sample in question was peripheral blood, obtained on day 0 of AZD1222 vaccination. As DNA, the CDR3 is TGTGCCAGCTCTGAAGATCGGGACTATGGCTACACCTTC. Its protein product is CASSEDRDYGYTF.